One and the same sample provided the 7 T cell receptor beta chains below, sequenced in a study of blood T cell repertoires in COVID-19. Repertoires were generated with immunoSEQ multiplex PCR, while TCRdb's copy carries only in-frame clones and drops some. The table has 250,000 to 400,000 clones, 75% to 90% seen once. Sequencing used peripheral blood. The source of these receptors is a woman under 40 with COVID-19, enrolled during active disease.

V usage is TRBV19 and J usage is TRBJ2-7; a possible D gene is TRBD1 (5 bases). The V end was cut by 4 bases, the J end by 1 base, with 11 bases between. Per germline, CDR1 LNHDA and CDR2 SQIVND (reference sequence). The CDR3 has 14 residues. For the CDR3, the DNA is TGTGCCAGTAGTAAAAGGGCAGGGTCCTACGAGCAGTACTTC. It encodes CASSKRAGSYEQYF. Together with reference TRBV19 and TRBJ2-7, the CDR3 gives the full variable domain: DGGITQSPKYLFRKEGQNVTLSCEQNLNHDAMYWYRQDPGQGLRLIYYSQIVNDFQKGDIAEGYSVSREKKESFPLTVTSAQKNPTAFYLCASSKRAGSYEQYFGPGTRLTVT.

V and J are TRBV5-4 and TRBJ2-7; 9 bases map to TRBD2. With 0 bases clipped from V and 2 bases from J, the junction kept 3 bases outside the gene matches. The CDR3 has 15 amino acids. In germline, CDR1 is SGHNT, CDR2 YYREEE (reference sequence). CDR3 DNA: TGTGCCAGCAGCTTGGGTAGCGGGGGAACCTACGAGCAGTACTTC. Translating gives CASSLGSGGTYEQYF.

V is TRBV19 and J is TRBJ2-3; 10 bases are a match to TRBD1. V was pared by 11 bases and J by 4 bases, with 9 bases of the junction left unmatched. The CDR3 is 14 amino acids. Germline V CDR1 and CDR2: LNHDA, SQIVND (reference sequence). The CDR3 bases are TGTGCCTCATCATCCGGGACAGGGGCAGATACGCAGTATTTT. Translated, it gives CASSSGTGADTQYF.

The chain combines TRBV19 with TRBJ1-1; D remains ambiguous. The germline CDR1 and CDR2 sequences are LNHDA and SQIVND (reference sequence). Trimming shortened V by 6 bases and J by 4 bases, and 18 bases separated the two germline ends. The CDR3 consists of 15 residues. Here the CDR3 reads CASSSRGSRGTEAFF. In DNA form, the CDR3 reads TGTGCCAGTAGCTCAAGAGGCAGCCGGGGCACTGAAGCTTTCTTT.

This chain links TRBV9 with TRBJ2-3; 8 nucleotides align to TRBD1. Trimming took 0 bases from V and 6 from J; bases not matched to a gene: 6. The CDR3 spans 15 residues. CDR1 SGDLS and CDR2 YYNGEE come from the germline V gene. CDR3 in DNA: TGTGCCAGCAGCGTAGTGGGTCACAGGGGGGATACGCAGTATTTT. Protein: CASSVVGHRGDTQYF.

The V call is TRBV2, the J call TRBJ1-2; D unresolved. Trimming left V 4 bases short and J 0 bases short, with 9 bases between. The CDR3 is 14 amino acids. Germline-derived CDR1 and CDR2 are SNHLY and FYNNEI. In nucleotides, the CDR3 is TGTGCCAGCAGTGCCGACACGACTAACTATGGCTACACCTTC. This codes for CASSADTTNYGYTF.

The chain carries TRBV12-3 or TRBV12-4 and TRBJ1-1; no clear D gene. This CDR3 contains 13 residues. V dropped 10 bases and J dropped 1 base, with 13 bases sitting between them. The CDR3 reads CATQSEGNTEAFF. CDR3 nucleotide sequence: TGTGCCACCCAGAGCGAGGGGAACACTGAAGCTTTCTTT.